The 18 T cell receptor beta chains given below trace back to one sample, sequenced in a study of early stage breast cancer tumors (dated by TCRdb to the late 2010s). Receptor amplification or capture employed the immunoSEQ multiplex PCR assay. Sourced from immuneACCESS, this table was stored by TCRdb with only in-frame sequences that have V and J called. A share of the clones is absent; for the studies checked, an unresolved V gene accounts for under half, and the remainder has no known explanation. This sample lists more than 55,000 clones; 70% to 80% were detected once. 3.4% of the sample goes to the ten largest clones. Sequenced: blood. The receptors here all came from a person aged 25-39 years with breast cancer.

This clone turned up a few times. V usage is TRBV27 and J usage is TRBJ1-1, with D possibly matching TRBD1 (5 bases). The germline CDR1 and CDR2 sequences are MNHEY and SMNVEV (reference sequence). V was clipped by 0 bases and J by 4 bases, with 9 bases between them. The CDR3 sequence is 14 residues long. The CDR3 loop reads CASSLSLGGTEAFF. The CDR3 DNA is TGTGCCAGCAGTTTATCGTTGGGGGGCACTGAAGCTTTCTTT.

A single count supports this clone. The genes are TRBV27 and TRBJ1-4, with D perhaps TRBD1 (5 bases). From germline, CDR1 is MNHEY and CDR2 SMNVEV (reference sequence). CDR3 length equals 14 residues. Trimming took off 4 bases at V and 4 bases at J, with 10 bases between the two ends. The CDR3 nucleotides are TGTGCCAGCAGTTCCGGGACCCTTAATGAAAAACTGTTTTTT. Its protein is CASSSGTLNEKLFF.

The chain is built from TRBV19 and TRBJ1-1, with D perhaps TRBD1 (5 bases). The CDR3 loop spans 13 amino acids. V shed 5 bases and J shed 4 bases, with 11 bases lying between them. The germline CDR1 and CDR2 sequences are LNHDA and SQIVND (reference sequence). The chain's CDR3 is CASSSGVITEAFF. The CDR3 coding sequence is TGTGCCAGTAGTTCGGGGGTGATCACTGAAGCTTTCTTT.

This clone appeared once. The chain employs TRBV5-1 and TRBJ1-2; no definite D call. The CDR3 sequence is 16 residues long. Trimming removed 0 bases at V and 2 bases at J, with 14 bases between. The V gene's germline CDR1 is SGHRS and CDR2 YFSETQ. The CDR3 protein is CASSLEGGGGNYGYTF. The CDR3 DNA reads TGCGCCAGCAGCTTGGAGGGCGGAGGTGGAAACTATGGCTACACCTTC.

The chain couples TRBV5-1 to TRBJ1-1; D may be TRBD1 (5 bases). CDR1 is SGHRS, CDR2 YFSETQ, per germline. V was trimmed by 0 bases and J by 3 bases, leaving 18 bases between them. The CDR3 sequence is 17 residues long. CDR3 nucleotides: TGCGCCAGCAGCTTGGAACGAGAGTGGGGGTCGGACACTGAAGCTTTCTTT. It translates to CASSLEREWGSDTEAFF.

This chain connects TRBV11-3 to TRBJ1-2, with 7 bases fitting TRBD1. V shed 5 bases, J shed 8 bases, and the junction held 8 bases outside the gene matches. Germline V gene sequence: CDR1 SGHNT, CDR2 YENEEA. The CDR3 runs 13 residues. CDR3: CASSRTRDSGYTF. The CDR3 DNA is TGTGCCAGCAGCCGAACCCGGGACAGCGGCTACACCTTC.

The chain links TRBV5-1 to TRBJ1-2, with D unresolved. Germline V gene data show CDR1 as SGHRS and CDR2 as YFSETQ. V was pared by 7 bases and J by 2 bases, with 12 bases between. The CDR3 is 13 residues long. CDR3: CASGLSQNYGYTF. CDR3 nucleotide sequence: TGCGCCAGCGGGCTCAGTCAAAACTATGGCTACACCTTC.

This clone came up a few times. The chain links TRBV7-9 to TRBJ1-4, with D unclear. CDR3 size: 14 residues. Germline V gene sequence: CDR1 SEHNR, CDR2 FQNEAQ (reference sequence). The germline V and J ends were trimmed by 1 base and 6 bases, with 9 bases remaining between them. The CDR3 DNA reads TGTGCCAGCAGCTTAGGAGACGTTGATGAAAAACTGTTTTTT. It is translated as CASSLGDVDEKLFF.

The chain is built from TRBV7-3 and TRBJ2-5; 7 bases map to TRBD2. Looked up from germline, CDR1 is SGHTA and CDR2 is FQGTGA. V lost 5 bases and J lost 2; bases outside the gene matches: 11. This CDR3 contains 16 residues. CDR3 amino acids: CASSPDVGSGQETQYF. CDR3 bases: TGTGCCAGCAGCCCCGATGTAGGTAGCGGGCAAGAGACCCAGTACTTC.

The chain uses TRBV21-1 and TRBJ2-7; the table's D call, TRBD2, was not checked against the DNA. TRBV21-1 is recorded as a pseudogene. This CDR3 has 14 amino acids. The CDR3 nucleotides are TGTGCCAGCAGCGGGACTAGCGGCTCCTACGAGCAGTACTTC. This gives the protein CASSGTSGSYEQYF.

The chain links TRBV7-8 to TRBJ2-7; D assignment may be TRBD1 or TRBD2 (5 bases each). Trimming cost V 5 bases and J 4 bases, with 9 bases left between them. This CDR3 is 12 amino acids long. Per germline, CDR1 SGHVS and CDR2 FQNEAQ. CDR3 nucleotides: TGTGCCAGCAGCGGAGAGGGGTACGAGCAGTACTTC. Protein sequence: CASSGEGYEQYF.

This clone was observed once. This chain uses TRBV27 with TRBJ2-7, with 10 bases aligning to TRBD1. Germline V lookup: CDR1 MNHEY, CDR2 SMNVEV (reference sequence). V shed 6 bases and J 1 base; nucleotides not matched to a gene: 6. The CDR3 covers 15 residues. CDR3 DNA: TGTGCCAGCAGCCTGACAGGGGGCAGGTCCTACGAGCAGTACTTC. This translates into CASSLTGGRSYEQYF.

This chain joins TRBV6-4 and TRBJ2-7; D is ambiguous. Germline V gives CDR1 MRHNA, CDR2 SNTAGT. V lost 7 bases and J lost 0, with 13 bases in between. The CDR3 sequence is 14 residues long. CDR3 nucleotide sequence: TGTGCCAGCACCAATTTTATCTTCTCCTACGAGCAGTACTTC. This sequence encodes CASTNFIFSYEQYF.

J is TRBJ2-1 and V is TRBV18; tentatively, D is TRBD2 (5 bases). V dropped 2 bases and J dropped 8 bases, with 25 bases sitting between them. This CDR3 is 18 amino acids long. Per germline, CDR1 KGHSH and CDR2 LQKENI. The DNA of the CDR3 is TGTGCCAGCTCACCAAGATTTCAGGCGGACTCCCGTATGGATGAGCAGTTCTTC. Translated: CASSPRFQADSRMDEQFF.

V is TRBV25-1 and J is TRBJ2-1, with D possibly being TRBD2 (6 bases). CDR3 length: 11 amino acids. Trimming cost V 8 bases and J 10 bases, with 12 bases left between them. In germline, CDR1 is MGHDK, CDR2 SYGVNS. The CDR3 DNA is TGTGCCAGCTCTAGCGCTCCCGAGCAGTTCTTC. Protein product: CASSSAPEQFF.

Only one count was recorded for this clone. The V gene is TRBV6-5, the J gene TRBJ1-1; D gene uncertain. The CDR3 runs 13 residues. Between the trimmed V and J ends, which lost 5 bases and 4 bases, there was a span of 11 bases. Germline values: CDR1 MNHEY, CDR2 SVGAGI. CDR3 nucleotides: TGTGCCAGCAGTATGGGCCTGGGCACTGAAGCTTTCTTT. As protein: CASSMGLGTEAFF.

V and J are TRBV18 and TRBJ1-2; D remains unclear. There are 13 residues in the CDR3. With 0 bases removed from V and 5 bases from J, the gap between germline ends came to 7 bases. The germline V gene has CDR1 KGHSH and CDR2 LQKENI. The CDR3 DNA reads as TGTGCCAGCTCACCACCGATAAGTTATGGCTACACCTTC. Translating it yields CASSPPISYGYTF.

The rearrangement joins TRBV19 to TRBJ2-1, with D possibly being TRBD2 (6 bases). V was pared by 3 bases and J by 7 bases, with 19 bases between. The germline V gene has CDR1 LNHDA and CDR2 SQIVND (reference sequence). CDR3 size: 16 residues. CDR3 sequence reads: CASSIHRGLRGNEQFF. CDR3 nucleotides: TGTGCCAGTAGTATCCATAGGGGACTCCGCGGAAATGAGCAGTTCTTC.